The 2 T cell receptor beta chains presented below share a single source sample, sequenced in a study of control samples from healthy donors and cancer patients. Assay used: immunoSEQ multiplex PCR; TCRdb lists only in-frame clones, some missing. The data show about 160,000 clones, with more than 85% seen just once and roughly 0.7% held by the top ten. The sequenced sample consisted of blood. All receptors come from a woman in her 30s in good health.

This clone was counted once. The rearrangement uses TRBV2 and TRBJ2-7, with D perhaps matching TRBD1 or TRBD2 (5 bases each). Germline lookup yields CDR1 SNHLY and CDR2 FYNNEI. V was pared by 5 bases and J by 2 bases, with 13 bases between. The CDR3 sequence is 14 residues long. The CDR3, as DNA: TGTGCCAGCAGTTCCGGGACGGTACCCTACGAGCAGTACTTC. This codes for CASSSGTVPYEQYF.

The chain couples TRBV5-1 to TRBJ2-1; D perhaps matches TRBD2 (5 bases). Germline lookup yields CDR1 SGHRS and CDR2 YFSETQ. The CDR3 is 12 residues long. Trimming stripped 6 bases from V and 4 bases from J, with 8 bases between. CDR3 amino acids: CASNEGYNEQFF. CDR3 in DNA: TGCGCCAGCAATGAGGGTTACAATGAGCAGTTCTTC.